This T cell receptor (beta chain) was obtained from a study of cytomegalovirus exposure and HLA in healthy donors. This table comes from immunoSEQ multiplex PCR, and its TCRdb copy is limited to in-frame clones, with some not included. The profile shows fewer than 250,000 clones, more than 75% of them singletons. Study results and limitations: TCR sequences were mostly rare, though some public TCRs occurred in many donors. First-cohort TCR clusters tended to co-occur in the roughly 120 validation repertoires, a later analysis found.

J was trimmed by 3 bases and V by 2 bases; bases with no gene match: 9. Germline V lookup: CDR1 MGHRA, CDR2 YSYEKL. The CDR3 sequence is 16 residues long. On this clone: Its antigen is unidentified.

The sequence was collected from a man in his late teens or twenties in good health and CMV-seronegative. V gene TRBV4-1 combines with J gene TRBJ2-5; TRBD1 matches at 7 bases. Material for sequencing was PBMCs. The CDR3 DNA is TGCGCCAGCAGCCAACTCCCGGGACAGTTTAAAGAGACCCAGTACTTC. It codes for CASSQLPGQFKETQYF.